The present T cell receptor beta chain was sequenced within a study of beta chain bispecific antibodies for T cell cancers. The germline gives CDR1 MGHRA, CDR2 YSYEKL. The V end was cut by 0 bases, the J end by 7 bases, with 18 bases between. The CDR3 has 17 amino acids. Unique molecular identifier barcodes measured each clonotype's abundance. TCRdb reprocessed the 5' RACE reads with MiXCR, giving one entry per CDR3 protein. In the table there are approximately 15,000 distinct CDR3 sequences, around 2.1% of which are singletons. Notes on the study in general: The leukemia cells, rather than normal T cells, gave most of the targeted TRBV signal. TRBV5-6, highly similar to TRBV5-5, is cross-recognized by anti-TRBV5-5 antibody.

The sample holds many counts of this clonotype. Its antigen is as yet unknown. T cells were expanded from blood mononuclear cells for 2 to 3 days with anti-CD3 OKT3 or CD3/CD28 beads. Culture medium contained IL-2 at roughly 94 IU/ml and IL-7 at approximately 4.6 ng/ml. The chain carries TRBV4-1 and TRBJ2-2; D assignment may be TRBD1 or TRBD2 (5 bases each). This receptor was identified in a human donor in good health. Some clones in this sample may be carry-over from other donors' samples. Sequencing was done on a sample of healthy donor T cells cultured with leukemia cells. The CDR3 reads CASSQEGDPWYSGELFF. As DNA, the CDR3 is TGCGCCAGCAGCCAAGAGGGGGACCCCTGGTACAGCGGGGAGCTGTTTTTT.